A single sample gave rise to the 9 T cell receptor beta chains below, sequenced in a study of T cell responses to AZD1222 COVID-19 vaccine. Clones were sequenced by immunoSEQ multiplex PCR, and TCRdb holds only the in-frame ones, with some missing. The sample holds more than 120,000 clones, about 86% seen once. The source was peripheral blood, collected 28 days after the second AZD1222 dose. Source of these receptors: an adult who received the AZD1222 COVID-19 vaccine.

V is TRBV6-1 and J is TRBJ1-2; no clear D. The CDR3 has 14 amino acids. Per the germline V gene, CDR1 is MNHNS and CDR2 is SASEGT. Trimming left V 1 base short and J 1 base short, with 7 bases between. This CDR3 is CASSEGMGNYGYTF. Here the CDR3 DNA reads TGTGCCAGCAGTGAAGGGATGGGTAACTATGGCTACACCTTC.

The chain combines TRBV4-1 with TRBJ2-7; maybe TRBD2 (6 bases). Trimming removed 1 base at V and 1 base at J, with 11 bases between. The CDR3 has 15 residues. The V gene's germline CDR1 is MGHRA and CDR2 YSYEKL. The CDR3 region is CASSQVYGSSYEQYF. In DNA, the CDR3 is TGCGCCAGCAGCCAAGTTTACGGGAGTTCCTACGAGCAGTACTTC.

The CDR3 sequence: CSVERGTGTDTQYF. The CDR3 DNA is TGCAGCGTTGAACGGGGAACCGGCACAGATACGCAGTATTTT. The J gene is TRBJ2-3, the V gene TRBV29-1; TRBD2 is a possible D gene (5 bases). V was pared by 2 bases and J by 1 base, with 10 bases between. From germline, CDR1 is SQVTM and CDR2 ANQGSEA. The CDR3 sequence is 14 residues long.

In its sample, this clone was seen once. The chain employs TRBV19 and TRBJ2-1; D may be TRBD2 (5 bases). CDR3 size: 14 residues. Germline CDR1 and CDR2: LNHDA and SQIVND (reference sequence). Trimming removed 6 bases from V and 4 bases from J, with 13 bases in between. The CDR3 region is CASRGAALYNEQFF. The CDR3 bases are TGTGCCAGTAGGGGAGCGGCACTTTACAATGAGCAGTTCTTC.

The rearrangement links TRBV27 to TRBJ2-1; D is tentatively TRBD1 or TRBD2 (5 bases each). Germline lookup yields CDR1 MNHEY and CDR2 SMNVEV (reference sequence). V lost 9 bases to trimming and J lost 2 bases, with 14 bases between them. CDR3 size: 14 residues. The CDR3 sequence: CASNRDGTYNEQFF. CDR3 nucleotides: TGTGCCAGTAACCGGGACGGAACCTACAATGAGCAGTTCTTC.

The chain combines TRBV6-5 with TRBJ1-5; D may be TRBD1 (5 bases). Trimming took 6 bases from V and 9 from J, leaving 12 bases between them. This CDR3 spans 12 amino acids. Looked up from germline, CDR1 is MNHEY and CDR2 is SVGAGI. In DNA form, the CDR3 reads TGTGCCAGCAGAAGTTCCGGGGGGCCCCAGCATTTT. This sequence encodes CASRSSGGPQHF.

J is TRBJ1-6 and V is TRBV5-6; 8 nucleotides align to TRBD1. Germline V gene data show CDR1 as SGHDT and CDR2 as YYEEEE. V lost 1 base and J lost 0; bases outside the gene matches: 3. The CDR3 totals 17 residues. DNA of the CDR3: TGTGCCAGCAGCTTGATGACAGGGGCCTCCTATAATTCACCCCTCCACTTT. This sequence encodes CASSLMTGASYNSPLHF. The variable domain in full, with the rest retrieved from reference TRBV5-6 and TRBJ1-6, is DAGVTQSPTHLIKTRGQQVTLRCSPKSGHDTVSWYQQALGQGPQFIFQYYEEEERQRGNFPDRFSGHQFPNYSSELNVNALLLGDSALYLCASSLMTGASYNSPLHFGNGTRLTVT.

The CDR3: CASSGGTSDGGEQFF. The CDR3, as DNA: TGTGCCAGCAGTGGGGGGACTAGCGATGGGGGAGAGCAGTTCTTC. The rearrangement joins TRBV6-6 to TRBJ2-1; 10 bases agree with TRBD2. The ends lost 5 bases at V and 10 bases at J; junction bases unmatched: 11. CDR3 length: 15 amino acids. Germline V gene lookup returns CDR1 MNHNY and CDR2 SVGAGI (reference sequence).

The chain carries TRBV5-1 and TRBJ1-4; the D is unclear. The CDR3 has 14 residues. Looked up from germline, CDR1 is SGHRS and CDR2 is YFSETQ. Deletions cut 0 bases from V and 7 bases from J, with 10 bases between. Here the CDR3 DNA reads TGCGCCAGCAGCTTGGAAGGAGGCGGTGAAAAACTGTTTTTT. This sequence encodes CASSLEGGGEKLFF.